This is a list of T cell receptor beta chains from one sample in a study of post-analysis software for immune sequencing data. TCRdb ran MiXCR on the PCR reads and lists one entry per CDR3 protein. The sample consists of 400,000 to 500,000 distinct CDR3 sequences, less than 40% of them appearing once. The sequencing sample was made of blood. The receptors shown here come from a girl aged 2 to 10 with multiple sclerosis. CDR3s include the opening cysteine and the closing phenylalanine or tryptophan. Fields, in order: D gene, V gene, J gene, CDR3 protein. A D gene is named only where the DNA matches it firmly.

-	TRBV29-1	TRBJ1-2	CSVGPGYGYTF
TRBD1	TRBV20-1	TRBJ2-3	CSALDRGGDTQYF
TRBD1	TRBV19	TRBJ2-4	CASSPGTGRTKNIQYF
-	TRBV15	TRBJ1-5	CATSRNRDFTQPQHF
TRBD2	TRBV20-1	TRBJ2-3	CSAGSTIILAGGPDTQYF
-	TRBV5-1	TRBJ2-5	CACSLWGQETQYF
TRBD1	TRBV7-3	-	CASSSTGTGYGPYYEQYF
-	TRBV5-1	TRBJ2-7	CASSFRLDEYEQYF
TRBD1	TRBV12-3/TRBV12-4	TRBJ1-2	CASSHTSTGVAYGYTF
-	TRBV7-2	TRBJ2-5	CASSLGGPRSQYF
-	TRBV6-6	TRBJ2-1	CASMRDNEQFF
-	TRBV11-2	TRBJ1-6	CAGVYNSPLHF
-	TRBV12-3/TRBV12-4	TRBJ1-5	CASSFRRGAQGNQPQHF